What follows are 11 T cell receptor beta chains derived from one specimen sequenced in a study of shared clonotypes between healthy human individuals. Clones were sequenced by immunoSEQ multiplex PCR, and TCRdb holds only the in-frame ones, with some missing. The sample has approximately 500,000 clones, approximately 82% seen once; the top ten hold about 12%. Sequencing was done on a sample of PBMCs. These receptors were obtained from a middle-aged woman in good health. Some clones in this sample may be carry-over from other donors' samples.

This clone was seen just once. An end of the junction differs from the germline gene, which may be a read error. V gene TRBV7-7 combines with J gene TRBJ2-3, with D perhaps matching TRBD2 (7 bases). The CDR3 loop spans 15 amino acids. Germline loops: CDR1 SSHAT, CDR2 FNYEAQ (reference sequence). The CDR3 sequence is CASSRAGAESDTQYF. CDR3 in DNA: TGTGCTAGCAGCAGGGCGGGGGCGGAATCAGATACGCAGTATTTT.

V gene TRBV15 combines with J gene TRBJ2-5, with a possible D match to TRBD2 (5 bases). Trimming stripped 3 bases from V and 2 bases from J, with 13 bases between. Germline lookup yields CDR1 LNHNV and CDR2 YYDKDF (reference sequence). The CDR3 consists of 15 residues. CDR3 protein: CATSRLGLFQETQYF. The CDR3 DNA follows: TGTGCCACCAGCAGGTTAGGACTCTTTCAAGAGACCCAGTACTTC. Filled out from reference TRBV15 and TRBJ2-5, the complete variable domain reads DAMVIQNPRYQVTQFGKPVTLSCSQTLNHNVMYWYQQKSSQAPKLLFHYYDKDFNNEADTPDNFQSRRPNTSFCFLDIRSPGLGDTAMYLCATSRLGLFQETQYFGPGTRLLVL.

Details on this clone: The conserved phenylalanine or tryptophan is not found at the CDR3 terminus, so this likely reflects a read error. This chain uses TRBV7-8 with TRBJ1-5; D is undetermined. Trimming took off 10 bases at V and 2 bases at J, with 18 bases between the two ends. The CDR3 consists of 15 residues. The V gene's germline CDR1 is SGHVS and CDR2 FQNEAQ. The CDR3 DNA follows: TGTGCCACCGCACCACTGGACGGGGGCAATCAGCCCCAGCATCTT. Protein product: CATAPLDGGNQPQHL.

V and J are TRBV2 and TRBJ2-7; 10 positions agree with TRBD1. The germline CDR1 and CDR2 sequences are SNHLY and FYNNEI. This CDR3 has 16 residues. Unmatched junction bases numbered 5, after V lost 1 base and J lost 2 bases. The DNA of the CDR3 is TGTGCCAGCAGTGAAGTCTCCGGGACAGGGGCCTACGAGCAGTACTTC. This codes for CASSEVSGTGAYEQYF.

The V call is TRBV7-9, the J call TRBJ2-5; D perhaps matches TRBD2 (5 bases). The CDR3 sequence is 13 residues long. Germline V gene lookup returns CDR1 SEHNR and CDR2 FQNEAQ (reference sequence). Trimming pared 5 bases from V and 1 base from J, leaving 8 bases between. The DNA for the CDR3 is TGTGCCAGCAGCCTACGGGGCCAAGAGACCCAGTACTTC. Translation: CASSLRGQETQYF.

The table lists this clone with many counts. This chain uses TRBV10-3 with TRBJ2-2; D may be TRBD1 or TRBD2 (5 bases each). Germline CDR1 and CDR2: ENHRY and SYGVKD. The CDR3 is made up of 14 amino acids. The V end was cut by 10 bases, the J end by 3 bases, with 15 bases between. The CDR3 spells CASRSGTDTGELFF. Here the CDR3 DNA reads TGTGCCAGCAGGTCAGGGACGGACACCGGGGAGCTGTTTTTT.

The CDR3 sequence is CASSFIGTEAFF. The CDR3 DNA reads TGTGCCAGCAGTTTTATTGGCACTGAAGCTTTCTTT. The chain recombines TRBV28 with TRBJ1-1; D call uncertain. The CDR3 is made up of 12 amino acids. V lost 3 bases, J lost 4 bases, and 6 bases lay in between. Germline values: CDR1 MDHEN, CDR2 SYDVKM.

This chain joins TRBV10-3 and TRBJ2-1, with 12 bases that match TRBD2. Trimming cost V 0 bases and J 12 bases; bases outside gene matches: 9. The germline V gene has CDR1 ENHRY and CDR2 SYGVKD. The CDR3 is made up of 16 amino acids. The DNA for the CDR3 is TGTGCCATCAGTGAGTCCGTTGCTAGCGGGAGGGCCGGGCAGTTCTTC. It yields the protein CAISESVASGRAGQFF.

CDR3 sequence (DNA): TGTGCCAGCAGTTATCCGGGAACCGGGGAGCTGTTTTTT. It specifies CASSYPGTGELFF. The chain joins TRBV6-1 to TRBJ2-2; D perhaps matches TRBD2 (5 bases). This CDR3 is 13 amino acids long. Germline-derived CDR1 and CDR2 are MNHNS and SASEGT. Trimming removed 5 bases at V and 5 bases at J, with 9 bases between.

Of note for this clone: A far larger clone is a single base away, which makes a read error likely. The V and J genes are TRBV6-1 and TRBJ2-7; D ambiguous. V lost 0 bases to trimming and J lost 3 bases, with 12 bases between them. The length of the CDR3 is 15 residues. Germline CDR1 reads MNHNS; CDR2 reads SASEGT. CDR3: CASSEAANYIYEQYF. For the CDR3, the DNA is TGTGCCAGCAGTGAAGCAGCCAATTATATCTACGAGCAGTACTTC.

The V gene is TRBV9, the J gene TRBJ2-5; 8 nucleotides match TRBD2. J was trimmed by 4 bases and V by 0 bases; bases with no gene match: 5. CDR1 SGDLS and CDR2 YYNGEE come from the germline V gene. This CDR3 is 15 amino acids long. CDR3 bases: TGTGCCAGCAGCGTAGAGGGACTAGTAACAGAGACCCAGTACTTC. This gives the protein CASSVEGLVTETQYF.